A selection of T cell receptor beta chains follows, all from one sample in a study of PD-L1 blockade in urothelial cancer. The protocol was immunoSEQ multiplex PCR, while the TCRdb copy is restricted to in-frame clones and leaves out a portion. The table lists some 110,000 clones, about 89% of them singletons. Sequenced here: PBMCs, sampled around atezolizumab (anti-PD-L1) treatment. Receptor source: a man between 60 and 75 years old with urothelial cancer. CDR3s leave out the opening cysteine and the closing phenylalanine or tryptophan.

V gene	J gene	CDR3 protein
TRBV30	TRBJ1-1	AWRKTGTEAF
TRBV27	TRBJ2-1	ASSPPQLAGPKYEQF
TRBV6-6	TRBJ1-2	ASSTLGEGYGYT
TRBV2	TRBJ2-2	ASSLTGSTGELF
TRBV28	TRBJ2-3	ASSLQRGAGGTDTQY
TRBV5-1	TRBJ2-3	ASSLVSDTQY
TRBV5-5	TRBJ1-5	ASSLLAGLGQPQH
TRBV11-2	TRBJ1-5	ASSPGQGHQPQH
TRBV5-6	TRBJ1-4	ASSGFESGNEKLF
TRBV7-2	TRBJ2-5	ASSFTGGPQETQY
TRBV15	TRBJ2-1	ATSSGLAVNEQF
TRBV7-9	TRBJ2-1	ASSPPTGPGSSYNEQF
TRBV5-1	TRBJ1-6	ASQTSTGLSPLH
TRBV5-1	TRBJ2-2	ASSWPGLLNTGELF
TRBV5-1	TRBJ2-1	ASSFGSRDVLAVNEQF
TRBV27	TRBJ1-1	ASSWRGRDTEAF
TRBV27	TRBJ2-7	ASSFTSGGDEQY